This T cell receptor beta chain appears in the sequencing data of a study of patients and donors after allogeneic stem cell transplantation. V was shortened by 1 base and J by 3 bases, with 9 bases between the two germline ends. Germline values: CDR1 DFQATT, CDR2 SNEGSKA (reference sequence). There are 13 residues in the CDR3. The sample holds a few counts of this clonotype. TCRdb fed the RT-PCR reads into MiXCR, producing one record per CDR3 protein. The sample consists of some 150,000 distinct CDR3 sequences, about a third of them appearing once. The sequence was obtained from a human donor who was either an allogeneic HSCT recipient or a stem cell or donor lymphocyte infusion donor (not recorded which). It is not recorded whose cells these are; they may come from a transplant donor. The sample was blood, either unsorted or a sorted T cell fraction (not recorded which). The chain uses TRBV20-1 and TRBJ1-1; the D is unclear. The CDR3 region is CSARVAGDTEAFF. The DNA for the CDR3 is TGCAGTGCTAGAGTGGCGGGAGACACTGAAGCTTTCTTT.